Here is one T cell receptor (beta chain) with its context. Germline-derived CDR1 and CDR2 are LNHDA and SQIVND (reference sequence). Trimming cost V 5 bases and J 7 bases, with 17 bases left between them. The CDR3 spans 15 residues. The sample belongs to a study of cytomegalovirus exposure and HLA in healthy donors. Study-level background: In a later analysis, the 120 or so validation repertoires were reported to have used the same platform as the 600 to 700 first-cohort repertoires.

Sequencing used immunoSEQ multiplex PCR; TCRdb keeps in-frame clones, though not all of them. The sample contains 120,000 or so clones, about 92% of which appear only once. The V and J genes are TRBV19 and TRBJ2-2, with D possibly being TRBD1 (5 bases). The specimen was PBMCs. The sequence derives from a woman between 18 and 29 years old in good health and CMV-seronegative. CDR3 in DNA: TGTGCCAGTAGTGACGGTGGACAAGCCCTCGGGGAGCTGTTTTTT. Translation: CASSDGGQALGELFF.